The subject of this entry is one TCR beta chain. The antigen remains undetermined. This entry is derived from a study of cytomegalovirus exposure and HLA in healthy donors. Regarding the study as a whole: Altogether, 160 or so TCR beta chains were recorded as cytomegalovirus-associated.

A multiplex PCR was run with 60 Vbeta primers and 13 Jbeta primers. Sequenced by immunoSEQ multiplex PCR; TCRdb stores in-frame clones only, minus some. The clone table shows about 160,000 clones, with the ten largest holding 2% to 2.5%. This CDR3 comprises 15 residues. CDR1 is PRHDT, CDR2 FYEKMQ, per germline (reference sequence). V dropped 5 bases and J dropped 4; count of bases not matched to a gene: 8. This rearrangement joins TRBV13 to TRBJ1-2; 9 nucleotides align to TRBD1. Sequenced sample: PBMCs. The sequence was obtained from a young man in good health and CMV-seronegative. The CDR3 nucleotides are TGTGCCAGCAGCAGTACAGGGGGCGAGCTCTATGGCTACACCTTC. Translated, it gives CASSSTGGELYGYTF.